This section outlines one T cell receptor beta chain sequence together with its context. The antigen is not known. Into CD45RA+ naive and CD45RA-negative memory subsets, the CD4+ cells were split. These data come from a study of shared clonotypes between healthy human individuals. Sorted-subset replicate PCRs used around 200 ng DNA, about 30,000 T cell genomes. Clones were read by immunoSEQ multiplex PCR, and TCRdb kept only the in-frame ones, dropping some. The sample lists 950,000 to 1,100,000 clones, roughly 80% occurring once. CDR3 size: 13 residues. Germline V CDR1 and CDR2: MGHRA, YSYEKL. Trimming took off 2 bases at V and 7 bases at J, with 12 bases between the two ends. General study points: Non-shared clonotypes were found to have lower generation probabilities than the clonotypes that were shared by all four of the sorted-subset donors.

Sequencing input: memory CD4+ T cells sorted from blood. As for subset: CD45RA-negative fraction. This sequence was found in a man younger than 35 in good health. The chain recombines TRBV4-1 with TRBJ2-7, with D hard to call. CDR3 DNA: TGCGCCAGCAGCCAATTCCCTATCGAAGAGCAGTACTTC. Translated, it gives CASSQFPIEEQYF.